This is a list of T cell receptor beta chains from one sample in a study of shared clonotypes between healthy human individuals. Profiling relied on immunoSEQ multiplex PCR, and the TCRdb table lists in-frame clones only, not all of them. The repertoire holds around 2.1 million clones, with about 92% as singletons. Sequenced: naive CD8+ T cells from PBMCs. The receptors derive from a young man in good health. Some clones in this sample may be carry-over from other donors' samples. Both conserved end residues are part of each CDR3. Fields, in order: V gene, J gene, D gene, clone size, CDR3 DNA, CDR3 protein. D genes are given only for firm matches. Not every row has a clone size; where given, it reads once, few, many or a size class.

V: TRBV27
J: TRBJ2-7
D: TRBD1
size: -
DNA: TGTGCCAGCAGTTCGTATCCCTCAGGAACAGGGGACGAGCAGTACTTC
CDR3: CASSSYPSGTGDEQYF

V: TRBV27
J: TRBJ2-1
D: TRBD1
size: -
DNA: TGTGCCAGCAGTTTCAGGGACAGCTATGGCAATGAGCAGTTCTTC
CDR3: CASSFRDSYGNEQFF

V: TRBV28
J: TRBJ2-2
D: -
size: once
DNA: TGTGCCAGCAGTTTACTCCCGGAGAAGAACACCGGGGAGCTGTTTTTT
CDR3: CASSLLPEKNTGELFF

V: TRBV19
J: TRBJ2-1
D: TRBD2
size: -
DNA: TGTGCCAGTAGTATAGAGGGTCTAGCGGTCCTGAATGAGCAGTTCTTC
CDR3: CASSIEGLAVLNEQFF

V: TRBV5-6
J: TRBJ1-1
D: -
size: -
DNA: TGTGCCAGCAGCTTGGCCGGGTATGAAGCTTTCTTT
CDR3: CASSLAGYEAFF

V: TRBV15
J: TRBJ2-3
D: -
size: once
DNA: TGTGCCACCAGCAGGGCGGATAGCGTAATTAGCACAGATACGCAGTATTTT
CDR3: CATSRADSVISTDTQYF

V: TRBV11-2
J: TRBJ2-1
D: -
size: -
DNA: TGTGCCAGCAGCTTAGGTTTGTATCTATACAATGAGCAGTTCTTC
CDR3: CASSLGLYLYNEQFF

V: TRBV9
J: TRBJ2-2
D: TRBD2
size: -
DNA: TGTGCCAGCAGCCTCTCACTAGCGGGAGACACCGGGGAGCTGTTTTTT
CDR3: CASSLSLAGDTGELFF

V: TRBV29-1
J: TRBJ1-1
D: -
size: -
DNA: TGCAGCGTTGAAGGGGTTGAAGCTTTCTTT
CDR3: CSVEGVEAFF

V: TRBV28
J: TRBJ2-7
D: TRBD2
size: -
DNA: TGTGCCAGCAGCCCTCTGTGGGAGGGGCTTGATGAGCAGTACTTC
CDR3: CASSPLWEGLDEQYF

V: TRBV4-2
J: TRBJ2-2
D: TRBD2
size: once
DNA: TGTGCCAGCAGCCCTAGCGGTTCGAACACCGGGGAGCTGTTTTTT
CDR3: CASSPSGSNTGELFF

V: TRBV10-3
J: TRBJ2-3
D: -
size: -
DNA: TGTGCCATCAGTGAGGACCCACAGGGTGGGCAGTATTTT
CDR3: CAISEDPQGGQYF

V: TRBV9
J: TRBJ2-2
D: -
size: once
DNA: TGTGCCAGCAGCGTAGCCCGGGGGACCGGGGAGCTGTTTTTT
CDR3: CASSVARGTGELFF

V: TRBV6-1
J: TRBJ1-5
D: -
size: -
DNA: TGTGCCAGCAGTAAAGAATCCAGGGTTAGCAATCAGCCCCAGCATTTT
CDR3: CASSKESRVSNQPQHF

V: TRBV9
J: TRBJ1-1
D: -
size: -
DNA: TGTGCCAGCAGCGTAGGCGGCAGACCGAACACTGAAGCTTTCTTT
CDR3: CASSVGGRPNTEAFF

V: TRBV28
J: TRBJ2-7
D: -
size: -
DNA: TGTGCCAGCAGTTTAAGGGACGGCTCCTACGAGCAGTACTTC
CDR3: CASSLRDGSYEQYF

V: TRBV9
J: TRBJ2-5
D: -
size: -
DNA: TGTGCCAGCAGCCCCTTCTCAAGGCGGACAGCACAAGAGACCCAGTACTTC
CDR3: CASSPFSRRTAQETQYF

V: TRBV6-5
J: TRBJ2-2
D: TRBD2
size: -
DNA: TGTGCCAGCAGTTTTGGACTAGCGGGACCCACCGGGGAGCTGTTTTTT
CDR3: CASSFGLAGPTGELFF